Presented here are 10 T cell receptor beta chains from one specimen sequenced in a study of blood T cell repertoires in COVID-19. Assay: immunoSEQ multiplex PCR; the TCRdb copy retains only in-frame clones and omits some. The sample shows fewer than 250,000 clones, about four fifths of them seen only once. The sequenced sample consisted of PBMCs or T cells enriched from blood (not recorded which). These receptors were collected from a woman aged 25 to 39 who had recovered from COVID-19.

The V call is TRBV19, the J call TRBJ1-2; D is unclear. Between the trimmed V and J ends, which lost 7 bases and 1 base, there was a span of 16 bases. The germline gives CDR1 LNHDA, CDR2 SQIVND (reference sequence). This CDR3 has 15 residues. The CDR3 DNA sequence: TGTGCCAGTACCTCAGGAGACGGGATTAACTATGGCTACACCTTC. This sequence encodes CASTSGDGINYGYTF. The whole variable domain, filled in from reference TRBV19 and TRBJ1-2, reads DGGITQSPKYLFRKEGQNVTLSCEQNLNHDAMYWYRQDPGQGLRLIYYSQIVNDFQKGDIAEGYSVSREKKESFPLTVTSAQKNPTAFYLCASTSGDGINYGYTFGSGTRLTVV.

V gene TRBV4-1 combines with J gene TRBJ2-1; D may be TRBD2 (6 bases). V was clipped by 1 base and J by 4 bases, with 17 bases between them. The CDR3 spans 17 residues. Germline V gene lookup returns CDR1 MGHRA and CDR2 YSYEKL. The CDR3 DNA reads as TGCGCCAGCAGCCAAGGATCTGGGCGGGACCTATACAATGAGCAGTTCTTC. Encoded protein: CASSQGSGRDLYNEQFF.

J is TRBJ1-2 and V is TRBV28; perhaps TRBD1 as D (6 bases). Deletions cut 5 bases from V and 5 bases from J, with 15 bases between. Germline CDR1 is MDHEN and CDR2 is SYDVKM. CDR3 size: 14 residues. For the CDR3, the DNA is TGTGCCAGCAGTGAAACAGGGTTAGATTATGGCTACACCTTC. As protein: CASSETGLDYGYTF.

The chain uses TRBV4-1 and TRBJ2-7, with TRBD1 matching 7 bases. Trimming at V came to 3 bases and at J to 6 bases, leaving 11 bases not matched to a gene. CDR3 length: 15 amino acids. Looked up from germline, CDR1 is MGHRA and CDR2 is YSYEKL. The CDR3, as DNA: TGCGCCAGCAGCCACCTGGCTCAGGGGGTGGGCGAGCAGTACTTC. Its translation is CASSHLAQGVGEQYF.

The V call is TRBV28, the J call TRBJ1-6; 8 nucleotides match TRBD1. CDR1 MDHEN and CDR2 SYDVKM come from the germline V gene. The ends lost 3 bases at V and 6 bases at J; junction bases unmatched: 7. This CDR3 is 16 amino acids long. CDR3 sequence (DNA): TGTGCCAGCAGTTTCACCGGACAGGGAGGTAATTCACCCCTCCACTTT. Translation: CASSFTGQGGNSPLHF.

J is TRBJ2-1 and V is TRBV24-1; weak D call: TRBD2 (5 bases). V lost 5 bases and J lost 7, with 17 bases in between. The germline gives CDR1 KGHDR, CDR2 SFDVKD. This CDR3 has 15 amino acids. The CDR3 reads CATSVGLAGWNEQFF. CDR3 DNA: TGTGCCACCAGTGTGGGCCTAGCCGGGTGGAATGAGCAGTTCTTC.

This chain links TRBV19 with TRBJ1-3; tentative D call: TRBD1 (5 bases). The CDR3 spans 14 residues. V lost 7 bases and J lost 1, with 11 bases in between. The germline V gene encodes CDR1 LNHDA and CDR2 SQIVND (reference sequence). The CDR3 sequence is CASNRQQSGNTIYF. The CDR3 nucleotides are TGTGCCAGTAATAGACAGCAGTCTGGAAACACCATATATTTT.

This clone was recorded a few times. This sequence joins TRBV15 and TRBJ2-1; 7 nucleotides agree with TRBD1. J was trimmed by 7 bases and V by 0 bases; bases with no gene match: 9. This CDR3 is 16 amino acids long. Germline CDR1 reads LNHNV; CDR2 reads YYDKDF (reference sequence). CDR3 in amino acids: CATSRDPTGLLNEQFF. In DNA, the CDR3 is TGTGCCACCAGCAGAGATCCGACAGGGCTCTTGAATGAGCAGTTCTTC.

V gene TRBV5-1 combines with J gene TRBJ1-1; D might be TRBD1 (6 bases). The CDR3 consists of 14 residues. Germline V gene lookup returns CDR1 SGHRS and CDR2 YFSETQ. V was clipped by 0 bases and J by 4 bases, with 10 bases between them. The CDR3 DNA follows: TGCGCCAGCAGCTTGGCGCCAGGGGTCACTGAAGCTTTCTTT. Translated: CASSLAPGVTEAFF.

The V call is TRBV27, the J call TRBJ1-1; D unresolved. In germline, CDR1 is MNHEY, CDR2 SMNVEV (reference sequence). CDR3 length: 13 residues. Between the trimmed V and J ends, which lost 2 bases and 0 bases, there was a span of 4 bases. As DNA, the CDR3 is TGTGCCAGCAGTTTAAGCTTGAACACTGAAGCTTTCTTT. Its protein product is CASSLSLNTEAFF.